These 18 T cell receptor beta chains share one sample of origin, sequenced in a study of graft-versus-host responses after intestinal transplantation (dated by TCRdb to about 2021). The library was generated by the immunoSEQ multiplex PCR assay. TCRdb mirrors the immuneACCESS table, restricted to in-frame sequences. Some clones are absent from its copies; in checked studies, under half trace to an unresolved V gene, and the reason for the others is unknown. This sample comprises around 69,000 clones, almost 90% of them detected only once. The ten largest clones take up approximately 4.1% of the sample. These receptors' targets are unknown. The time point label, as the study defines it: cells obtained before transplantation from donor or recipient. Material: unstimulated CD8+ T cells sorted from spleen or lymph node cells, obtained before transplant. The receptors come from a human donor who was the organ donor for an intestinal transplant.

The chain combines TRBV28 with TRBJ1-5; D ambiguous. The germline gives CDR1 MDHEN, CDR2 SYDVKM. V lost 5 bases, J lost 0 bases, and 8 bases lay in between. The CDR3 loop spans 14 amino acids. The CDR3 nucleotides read TGTGCCAGCAGTCCCTACAGTAGCAATCAGCCCCAGCATTTT. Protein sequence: CASSPYSSNQPQHF.

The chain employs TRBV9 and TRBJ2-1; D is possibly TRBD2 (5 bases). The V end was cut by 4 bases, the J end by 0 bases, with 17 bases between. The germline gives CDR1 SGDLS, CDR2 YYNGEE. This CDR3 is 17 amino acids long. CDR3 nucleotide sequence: TGTGCCAGCAGCAGAGGGTCGGGCAGCAGCTCCTACAATGAGCAGTTCTTC. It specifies CASSRGSGSSSYNEQFF.

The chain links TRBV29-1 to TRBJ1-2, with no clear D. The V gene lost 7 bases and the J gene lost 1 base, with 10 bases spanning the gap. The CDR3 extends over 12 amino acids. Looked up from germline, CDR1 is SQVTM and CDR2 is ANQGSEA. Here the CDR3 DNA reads TGCAGCGCTGCTCAGGATAACTATGGCTACACCTTC. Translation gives CSAAQDNYGYTF.

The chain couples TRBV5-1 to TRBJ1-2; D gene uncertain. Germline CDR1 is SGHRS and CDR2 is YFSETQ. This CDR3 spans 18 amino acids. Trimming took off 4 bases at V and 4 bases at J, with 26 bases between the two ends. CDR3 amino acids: CASSHGISRRDRGYGYTF. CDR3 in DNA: TGCGCCAGCAGCCACGGGATAAGTCGGCGGGATAGAGGCTATGGCTACACCTTC.

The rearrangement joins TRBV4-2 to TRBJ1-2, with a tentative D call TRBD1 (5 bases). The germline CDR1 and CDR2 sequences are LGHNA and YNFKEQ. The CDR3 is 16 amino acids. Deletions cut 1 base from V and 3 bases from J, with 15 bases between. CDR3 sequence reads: CASSQALGALDYGYTF. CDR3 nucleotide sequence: TGTGCCAGCAGCCAAGCCTTAGGGGCCTTAGACTATGGCTACACCTTC.

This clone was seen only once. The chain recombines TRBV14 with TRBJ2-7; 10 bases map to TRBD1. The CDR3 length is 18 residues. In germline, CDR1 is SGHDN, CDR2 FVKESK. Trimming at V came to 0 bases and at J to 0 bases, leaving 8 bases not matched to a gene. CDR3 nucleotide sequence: TGTGCCAGCAGCCAAGATCACGGGACAGGGGCTAGCTCCTACGAGCAGTACGTC. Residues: CASSQDHGTGASSYEQYV.

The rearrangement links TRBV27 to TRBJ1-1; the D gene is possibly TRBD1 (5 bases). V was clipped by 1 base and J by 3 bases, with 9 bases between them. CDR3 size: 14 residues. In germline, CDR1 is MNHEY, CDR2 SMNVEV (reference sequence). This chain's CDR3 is CASSLWGGYTEAFF. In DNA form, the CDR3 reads TGTGCCAGCAGTTTATGGGGGGGTTACACTGAAGCTTTCTTT.

The CDR3 spells CSVVGVRRDRGTEETQYF. CDR3 in DNA: TGCAGCGTTGTGGGGGTTCGCCGGGACAGGGGGACTGAAGAGACCCAGTACTTC. The chain combines TRBV29-1 with TRBJ2-5; 11 bases align to TRBD1. V trimming: 4 bases; J trimming: 3 bases; junction bases outside the gene matches: 16. This CDR3 comprises 18 residues. Germline values: CDR1 SQVTM, CDR2 ANQGSEA.

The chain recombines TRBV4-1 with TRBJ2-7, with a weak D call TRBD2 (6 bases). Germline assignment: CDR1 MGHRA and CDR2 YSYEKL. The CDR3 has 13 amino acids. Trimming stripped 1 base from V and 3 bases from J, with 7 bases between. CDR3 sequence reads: CASSQVGGYEQYV. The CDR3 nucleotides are TGCGCCAGCAGCCAAGTGGGAGGCTACGAGCAGTACGTC.

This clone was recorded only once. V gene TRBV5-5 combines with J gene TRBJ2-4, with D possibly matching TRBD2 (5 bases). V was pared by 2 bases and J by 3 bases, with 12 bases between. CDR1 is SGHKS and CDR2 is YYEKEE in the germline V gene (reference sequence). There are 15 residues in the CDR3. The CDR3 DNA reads TGTGCCAGCAGCTTTTATCAAGGGAGCAAAAACATTCAGTACTTC. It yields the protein CASSFYQGSKNIQYF.

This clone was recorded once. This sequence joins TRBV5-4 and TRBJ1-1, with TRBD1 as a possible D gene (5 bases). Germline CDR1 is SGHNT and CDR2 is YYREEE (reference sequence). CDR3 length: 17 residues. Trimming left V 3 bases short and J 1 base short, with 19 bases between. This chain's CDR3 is CASSSFAGRPENTEAFF. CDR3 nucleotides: TGTGCCAGCAGCTCCTTTGCGGGGCGGCCGGAGAACACTGAAGCTTTCTTT.

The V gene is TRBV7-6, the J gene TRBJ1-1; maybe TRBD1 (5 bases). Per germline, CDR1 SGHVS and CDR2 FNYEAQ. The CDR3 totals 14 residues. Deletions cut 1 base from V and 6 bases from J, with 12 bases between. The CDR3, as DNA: TGTGCCAGCAGCTTAGATATGGGGGGGGCTGAAGCTTTCTTT. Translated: CASSLDMGGAEAFF. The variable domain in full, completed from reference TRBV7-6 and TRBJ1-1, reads GAGVSQSPRYKVTKRGQDVALRCDPISGHVSLYWYRQALGQGPEFLTYFNYEAQQDKSGLPNDRFSAERPEGSISTLTIQRTEQRDSAMYRCASSLDMGGAEAFFGQGTRLTVV.

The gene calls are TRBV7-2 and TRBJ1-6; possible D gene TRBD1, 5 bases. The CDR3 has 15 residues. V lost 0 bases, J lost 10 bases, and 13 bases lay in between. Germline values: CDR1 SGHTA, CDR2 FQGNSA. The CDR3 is CASSLARDGQSPLHF. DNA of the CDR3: TGTGCCAGCAGCTTAGCGCGGGACGGACAATCACCCCTCCACTTT.

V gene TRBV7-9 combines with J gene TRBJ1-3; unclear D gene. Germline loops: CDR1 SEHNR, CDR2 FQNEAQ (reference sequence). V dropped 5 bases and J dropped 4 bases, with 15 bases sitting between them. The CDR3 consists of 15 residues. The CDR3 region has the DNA TGTGCCAGCAGCGGAGAGAGGGATCTCGGAAACACCATATATTTT. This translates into CASSGERDLGNTIYF.

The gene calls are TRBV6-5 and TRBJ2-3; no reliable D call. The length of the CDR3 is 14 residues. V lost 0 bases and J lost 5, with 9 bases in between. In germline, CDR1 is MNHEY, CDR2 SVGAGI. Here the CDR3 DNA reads TGTGCCAGCAGTTACTCGAGGCCGCTAGATACGCAGTATTTT. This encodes CASSYSRPLDTQYF.

The chain's CDR3 is CSGRGGETQYF. The CDR3 nucleotides read TGCAGTGGTCGGGGGGGAGAGACCCAGTACTTC. The chain joins TRBV20-1 to TRBJ2-5; TRBD2 aligns across 8 bases. Germline CDR1 DFQATT, CDR2 SNEGSKA (reference sequence). With V trimmed by 7 bases and J by 4 bases, 2 bases remained unmatched. The CDR3 runs to 11 residues.

CDR3 DNA: TGTGCCAGCAGTGCCGCGGACAGTACGGGTACCTACGAGCAGTACGTC. Amino acid sequence: CASSAADSTGTYEQYV. The chain carries TRBV6-4 and TRBJ2-7; perhaps TRBD1 as D (6 bases). The CDR3 consists of 16 residues. The germline V gene has CDR1 MRHNA and CDR2 SNTAGT. Trimming pared 4 bases from V and 2 bases from J, leaving 18 bases between.

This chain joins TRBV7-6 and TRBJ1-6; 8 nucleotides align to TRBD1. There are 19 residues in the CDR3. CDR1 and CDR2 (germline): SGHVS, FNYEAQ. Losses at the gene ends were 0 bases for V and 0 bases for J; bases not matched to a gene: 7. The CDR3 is CASSLAGTGDHSYNSPLHF. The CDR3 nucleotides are TGTGCCAGCAGCTTAGCGGGGACAGGCGATCACTCCTATAATTCACCCCTCCACTTT. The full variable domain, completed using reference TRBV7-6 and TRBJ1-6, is GAGVSQSPRYKVTKRGQDVALRCDPISGHVSLYWYRQALGQGPEFLTYFNYEAQQDKSGLPNDRFSAERPEGSISTLTIQRTEQRDSAMYRCASSLAGTGDHSYNSPLHFGNGTRLTVT.